The rows below give T cell receptor beta chains drawn from one sample of a study of T cell repertoires in cytomegalovirus infection. TCRdb reanalysed the reads using MiXCR and keeps one entry per CDR3 protein. The repertoire consists of roughly 760,000 distinct CDR3 sequences, with 35% to 40% occurring once and the leading ten covering 2.8%. Sequencing was performed on PBMCs. These receptors all come from a human donor in good health (CMV status not recorded). Some clones in this sample may be carry-over from other donors' samples. The CDR3 runs from the conserved cysteine through the conserved F or W. The order of the fields is V gene, D gene, J gene, clone size, CDR3 DNA, CDR3 protein. A D gene is named only where the DNA matches it firmly. A row's size may be missing; if present it is once, few, many or a size class.

V: TRBV7-9; D: TRBD1; J: TRBJ1-6; size: many; DNA: TGTGCCAGCAGCTCCCGTCGGGCAGGGGGCTCCTATAATTCACCCCTCCACTTT; CDR3: CASSSRRAGGSYNSPLHF
V: TRBV7-8; D: NA; J: TRBJ1-4; size: many; DNA: TGTGCCAGCAGCCTAACACCAACTAATGAAAAACTGTTTTTT; CDR3: CASSLTPTNEKLFF
V: TRBV19; D: NA; J: TRBJ1-1; size: few; DNA: TGTGCCAGTAGTATGAACTTCGGGCTGAACACTGAAGCTTTCTTT; CDR3: CASSMNFGLNTEAFF
V: TRBV27; D: NA; J: TRBJ1-6; size: once; DNA: TGTGCCAGCGCGGCCATTTGGGGGAGCAATTCACCCCTCCACTTT; CDR3: CASAAIWGSNSPLHF
V: TRBV2; D: NA; J: TRBJ1-6; size: few; DNA: TGTGCCAGCAGTGAAGGGGGCAGGGCCTATAATTCACCCCTCCACTTT; CDR3: CASSEGGRAYNSPLHF
V: TRBV5-6; D: NA; J: TRBJ1-1; size: NA; DNA: TGTGCCAGCAGCTTGACACAGGGACCTCCGTTTATCAACACTGAAGCTTTCTTT; CDR3: CASSLTQGPPFINTEAFF
V: TRBV4-1; D: NA; J: TRBJ1-5; size: many; DNA: TGCGCCAGCAGCCAAGATGGGAGCAATCAGCCCCAGCATTTT; CDR3: CASSQDGSNQPQHF
V: TRBV28; D: TRBD1; J: TRBJ1-1; size: few; DNA: TGTGCCAGCAGCACGACAGGGGCGCGGACTGAAGCTTTCTTT; CDR3: CASSTTGARTEAFF
V: TRBV6-5; D: NA; J: TRBJ2-2; size: NA; DNA: TGTGCCAGCAGTTATGGGAAGATACTTGGCGGGGAGCTGTTTTTT; CDR3: CASSYGKILGGELFF
V: TRBV28; D: TRBD2; J: TRBJ2-3; size: few; DNA: TGTGCCAGCAGTTTATCCGGGATTTCGGCTAGCGGGGCGGGCACAGATACGCAGTATTTT; CDR3: CASSLSGISASGAGTDTQYF
V: TRBV19; D: NA; J: TRBJ2-1; size: NA; DNA: TGTGCCAGTACTCACGACTGGGGCTCCTACAATGAGCAGTTCTTC; CDR3: CASTHDWGSYNEQFF
V: TRBV4-2; D: TRBD1; J: TRBJ1-2; size: NA; DNA: TGTGCCAGCAGCCAGGAGACAGGGAGGTACGATGGCTACACCTTC; CDR3: CASSQETGRYDGYTF
V: TRBV7-6; D: NA; J: TRBJ1-3; size: NA; DNA: TGTGCCAGCAGCTTATACGTAACCGGCTCTGGAAACACCATATATTTT; CDR3: CASSLYVTGSGNTIYF
V: TRBV12-3/TRBV12-4; D: NA; J: TRBJ1-5; size: NA; DNA: TGTGCCAGCAGTTTAGATCAGGGTTGGAATCAGCCCCAGCATTTT; CDR3: CASSLDQGWNQPQHF
V: TRBV7-2; D: NA; J: TRBJ2-7; size: few; DNA: TGTGCCAGCAGCTTATCCTACAGTGAGACGTACGAGCAGTACTTC; CDR3: CASSLSYSETYEQYF
V: TRBV7-2; D: NA; J: TRBJ1-1; size: few; DNA: TGTGCCAGCAGCTTCAGCGGGTACACTGAAGCTTTCTTT; CDR3: CASSFSGYTEAFF
V: TRBV7-2; D: NA; J: TRBJ1-6; size: many; DNA: TGTGCCAGCAGCTTTCGGAGGGGGGGCATCTTGAGGTCACCCCTCCACTTT; CDR3: CASSFRRGGILRSPLHF
V: TRBV20-1; D: TRBD2; J: TRBJ2-5; size: NA; DNA: TGCAGTGTAACCTGGACTAGCGGGGGCTTCGGAGAGACCCAGTACTTC; CDR3: CSVTWTSGGFGETQYF
V: TRBV7-3; D: TRBD1; J: TRBJ2-3; size: many; DNA: TGTGCCAGCAGCCCCGGGACAGTCACAGATACGCAGTATTTT; CDR3: CASSPGTVTDTQYF
V: TRBV7-9; D: NA; J: TRBJ2-1; size: NA; DNA: TGTGCCAGCAGCTTTGGGGGGAATTACAATGAGCAGTTCTTC; CDR3: CASSFGGNYNEQFF
V: TRBV11-2; D: TRBD2; J: TRBJ2-2; size: many; DNA: TGTGCCAGCAGCTGGACTAGCGGGAGTTATCAGACCGGGGAGCTGTTTTTT; CDR3: CASSWTSGSYQTGELFF
V: TRBV7-6; D: TRBD1; J: TRBJ2-4; size: few; DNA: TGTGCCAGCAGCTTAGCGGAGGACAGGGCGTTCGGCAAAAACATTCAGTACTTC; CDR3: CASSLAEDRAFGKNIQYF
V: TRBV28; D: NA; J: TRBJ1-2; size: few; DNA: TGTGCCACCTCATTTGTTCGGGGGCTGTCGTTTGGCTACACCTTC; CDR3: CATSFVRGLSFGYTF
V: TRBV7-2; D: TRBD2; J: TRBJ2-2; size: many; DNA: TGTGCCAGCAGCCTACGACTAGCGGACACCGGGGAGCTGTTTTTT; CDR3: CASSLRLADTGELFF
V: TRBV7-9; D: NA; J: TRBJ1-5; size: many; DNA: TGTGCCAGCAGCTTCGGGGGGACGGATAGCAATCAGCCCCAGCATTTT; CDR3: CASSFGGTDSNQPQHF
V: TRBV10-3; D: TRBD1; J: TRBJ1-1; size: NA; DNA: TGTGCCATCAGTGAAACGGGACAGGGAGACACTGAAGCTTTCTTT; CDR3: CAISETGQGDTEAFF
V: TRBV7-2; D: NA; J: TRBJ2-7; size: NA; DNA: TGTGCCAGCAGCTCCGGGGGTGTCCCCTACGAGCAGTACTTC; CDR3: CASSSGGVPYEQYF
V: TRBV6-8; D: NA; J: TRBJ1-2; size: few; DNA: TGTGCCAGCAGTTACTCAAGCACACGTGGCTACACCTTC; CDR3: CASSYSSTRGYTF
V: TRBV20-1; D: NA; J: TRBJ2-1; size: few; DNA: TGCAGTGCTAGAGTTCCCGATGGATATAGGGGTGAGCAGTTCTTC; CDR3: CSARVPDGYRGEQFF
V: TRBV18; D: NA; J: TRBJ2-5; size: few; DNA: TGTGCCAGCTCACGAAGATTAGACAGGTCCCAAGAGACCCAGTACTTC; CDR3: CASSRRLDRSQETQYF
V: TRBV5-1; D: NA; J: TRBJ2-2; size: NA; DNA: TGCCCCAGCAGCGGCGAGCTGACAGGCGGGGAGCTGTTTTTT; CDR3: CPSSGELTGGELFF
V: TRBV27; D: TRBD2; J: TRBJ2-3; size: NA; DNA: TGTGCCAGCAGAGTAGCGGGGTCTCCAGATACGCAGTATTTT; CDR3: CASRVAGSPDTQYF
V: TRBV12-3/TRBV12-4; D: NA; J: TRBJ2-1; size: NA; DNA: TGTGCCAGCAGTTTGCAGAAAGAGTTAGGCGAGCAGTTCTTC; CDR3: CASSLQKELGEQFF
V: TRBV12-3/TRBV12-4; D: TRBD1; J: TRBJ1-2; size: NA; DNA: TGTGCCAGCACCGACAGGGGGAGTTCAAATGGCTACACCTTC; CDR3: CASTDRGSSNGYTF
V: TRBV7-2; D: TRBD2; J: TRBJ2-3; size: many; DNA: TGTGCCAGCAGCTTAGGCGGGAGGTTCACAGATACGCAGTATTTT; CDR3: CASSLGGRFTDTQYF
V: TRBV6-6; D: NA; J: TRBJ2-7; size: NA; DNA: TGTGCCAGCAGTTACAACCAGGGGAGAATGAGATACGAGCAGTACTTC; CDR3: CASSYNQGRMRYEQYF
V: TRBV6-8; D: NA; J: TRBJ1-2; size: few; DNA: TGTGCCAGCACCAAAGGGCAGGGCTTTTTTGGCTACACCTTC; CDR3: CASTKGQGFFGYTF
V: TRBV14; D: NA; J: TRBJ1-3; size: few; DNA: TGTGCCAGCAGCCGGACTGGAAACACCATATATTTT; CDR3: CASSRTGNTIYF
V: TRBV7-9; D: NA; J: TRBJ2-7; size: NA; DNA: TGTGCCAGCAGCTTAGGTGAGAAGGGTTCCTACGAGCAGTACTTC; CDR3: CASSLGEKGSYEQYF
V: TRBV12-3/TRBV12-4; D: TRBD1; J: TRBJ1-6; size: many; DNA: TGTGCCAGCAGTCGGGGACAGGGGGCGGGTTCACCCCTCCACTTT; CDR3: CASSRGQGAGSPLHF
V: TRBV12-3/TRBV12-4; D: TRBD2; J: TRBJ2-7; size: NA; DNA: TGTGCCAGCAGTTTGGGTTTGGCGGGAGTTGGCGAGCAGTACTTC; CDR3: CASSLGLAGVGEQYF
V: TRBV7-2; D: NA; J: TRBJ1-1; size: few; DNA: TGTGCCAGCACCATCGTGGGGGGGGCGCTCCCTGAAGCTTTCTTT; CDR3: CASTIVGGALPEAFF
V: TRBV27; D: TRBD1; J: TRBJ2-3; size: few; DNA: TGTGCCAGCAGCCAGACAGGGGGCCCGGTCTATACGCAGTATTTT; CDR3: CASSQTGGPVYTQYF